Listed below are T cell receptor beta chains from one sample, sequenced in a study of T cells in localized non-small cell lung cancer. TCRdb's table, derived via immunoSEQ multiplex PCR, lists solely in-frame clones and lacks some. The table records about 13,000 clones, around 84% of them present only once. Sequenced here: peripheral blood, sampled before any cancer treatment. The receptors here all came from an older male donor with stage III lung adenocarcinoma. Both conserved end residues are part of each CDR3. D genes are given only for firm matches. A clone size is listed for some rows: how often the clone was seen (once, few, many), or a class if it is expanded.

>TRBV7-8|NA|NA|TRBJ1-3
CASSLGVQNTIYF
TGTGCCAGCAGCTTAGGAGTTCAAAACACCATATATTTT
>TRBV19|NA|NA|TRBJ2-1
CASTWSSSGNEQFF
TGTGCCAGTACCTGGTCGAGTTCGGGCAATGAGCAGTTCTTC
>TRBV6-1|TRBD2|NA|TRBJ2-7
CASSERLAGGYEQYF
TGTGCCAGCAGTGAAAGACTAGCGGGAGGCTACGAGCAGTACTTC
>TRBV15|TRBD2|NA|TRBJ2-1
CATSLPGAGERQFF
TGTGCCACCAGCCTCCCGGGAGCGGGAGAACGGCAGTTCTTC
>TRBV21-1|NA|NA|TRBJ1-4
CASRTTGAEREKLFF
TGTGCCAGCAGGACAACAGGGGCGGAGAGGGAAAAACTGTTTTTT
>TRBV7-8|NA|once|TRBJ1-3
CASSVSRSGNTIYF
TGTGCCAGCAGCGTTTCCCGCTCTGGAAACACCATATATTTT
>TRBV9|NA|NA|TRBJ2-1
CASSARDYEQFF
TGTGCCAGCAGCGCCCGGGACTATGAGCAGTTCTTC
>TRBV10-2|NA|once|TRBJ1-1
CASRNLQGNTEAFF
TGCGCCAGCAGGAACCTACAGGGGAACACTGAAGCTTTCTTT
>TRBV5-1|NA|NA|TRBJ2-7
CASSLAGGARSSYEQYF
TGCGCCAGCAGCTTGGCCGGGGGCGCGCGTAGCTCCTACGAGCAGTACTTC
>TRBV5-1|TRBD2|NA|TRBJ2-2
CASSLSLAGGPGELFF
TGCGCCAGCAGCTTGTCGCTAGCGGGAGGGCCCGGGGAGCTGTTTTTT
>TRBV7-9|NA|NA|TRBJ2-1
CASSLEVRGNEQFF
TGTGCCAGCAGCTTAGAGGTCAGGGGCAATGAGCAGTTCTTC
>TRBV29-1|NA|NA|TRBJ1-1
CSVDPGAGGATEAFF
TGCAGCGTTGACCCGGGGGCGGGGGGGGCCACTGAAGCTTTCTTT
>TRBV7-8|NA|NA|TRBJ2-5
CASTITGGTLGETQYF
TGTGCCAGCACCATAACGGGGGGCACTTTAGGAGAGACCCAGTACTTC
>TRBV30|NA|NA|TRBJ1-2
CAYARGAGGYTF
TGTGCCTACGCCCGGGGAGCGGGCGGCTACACCTTC
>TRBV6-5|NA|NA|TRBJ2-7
CASRPDFRSSYEQYF
TGTGCCAGCAGGCCTGACTTCCGCAGCTCCTACGAGCAGTACTTC
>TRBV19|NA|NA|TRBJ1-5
CASSIMGMGSNQPQHF
TGTGCCAGTAGTATCATGGGGATGGGCAGCAATCAGCCCCAGCATTTT
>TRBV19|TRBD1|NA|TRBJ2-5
CASSRSGQGFGETQYF
TGTGCCAGTAGTCGGTCGGGACAGGGGTTTGGAGAGACCCAGTACTTC
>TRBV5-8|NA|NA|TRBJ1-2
CASSNPGESRVYGYTF
TGTGCCAGCAGCAACCCAGGGGAGAGTCGAGTCTATGGCTACACCTTC
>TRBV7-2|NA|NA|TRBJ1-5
CASSSNGGTTHQPQHF
TGTGCCAGCAGCTCCAATGGCGGGACAACCCATCAGCCCCAGCATTTT
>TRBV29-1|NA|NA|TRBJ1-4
CSVVGGGKLFF
TGCAGCGTTGTAGGTGGGGGAAAACTGTTTTTT
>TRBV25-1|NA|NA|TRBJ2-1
CASSTSSYNEQFF
TGTGCCAGCAGTACTAGCTCCTACAATGAGCAGTTCTTC
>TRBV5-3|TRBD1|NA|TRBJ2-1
CASSFGDRAYNEQFF
TGTGCCAGCAGCTTCGGGGACAGGGCCTACAATGAGCAGTTCTTC
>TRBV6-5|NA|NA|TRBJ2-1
CASSYSNRGYNEQFF
TGTGCCAGCAGTTACTCGAATAGGGGGTACAATGAGCAGTTCTTC
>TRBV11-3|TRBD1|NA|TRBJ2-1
CASSLDQGGSSSYNEQFF
TGTGCCAGCAGCTTAGATCAAGGGGGCTCGAGCTCCTACAATGAGCAGTTCTTC
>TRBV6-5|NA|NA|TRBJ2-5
CASSSASATQYF
TGTGCCAGCAGTTCCGCTTCTGCGACCCAGTACTTC
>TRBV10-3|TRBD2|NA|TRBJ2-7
CAISGRSGGYEQYF
TGTGCCATCAGTGGACGTAGCGGGGGCTACGAGCAGTACTTC
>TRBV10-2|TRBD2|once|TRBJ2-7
CASSDHSGRNPYEQYF
TGCGCCAGCAGTGACCACAGCGGGAGGAATCCCTACGAGCAGTACTTC
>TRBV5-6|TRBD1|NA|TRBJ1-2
CASSQGAGYTF
TGTGCCAGCAGCCAGGGGGCCGGCTACACCTTC
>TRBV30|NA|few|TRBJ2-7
CAWSPGTVTYEQYF
TGTGCCTGGAGCCCCGGGACGGTTACCTACGAGCAGTACTTC
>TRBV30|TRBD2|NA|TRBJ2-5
CAWSFSGPLNF
TGTGCCTGGAGTTTTAGCGGGCCCCTGAACTTC
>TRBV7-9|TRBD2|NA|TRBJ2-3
CASSLAPGLAGGDTQYF
TGTGCCAGCAGCTTAGCGCCGGGACTAGCGGGAGGGGATACGCAGTATTTT
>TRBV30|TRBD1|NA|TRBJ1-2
CACKPGQSSNYGYTF
TGTGCCTGTAAACCGGGACAGTCCTCTAACTATGGCTACACCTTC
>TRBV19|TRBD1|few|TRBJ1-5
CASRGFGQGPGGQPQHF
TGTGCCAGTAGGGGGTTCGGACAGGGACCAGGGGGTCAGCCCCAGCATTTT
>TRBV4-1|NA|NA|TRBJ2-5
CASSQEARGARYF
TGCGCCAGCAGCCAAGAGGCCCGAGGGGCCCGGTACTTC
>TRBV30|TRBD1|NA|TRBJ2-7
CAWDPGQGYYEQYF
TGTGCCTGGGATCCGGGACAGGGGTACTACGAGCAGTACTTC
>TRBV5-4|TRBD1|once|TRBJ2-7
CASRPTGGRQYF
TGTGCCAGCAGGCCGACAGGGGGCCGACAGTACTTC
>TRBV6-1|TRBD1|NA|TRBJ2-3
CATRTGGTDTQYF
TGTGCCACCCGGACAGGGGGCACAGATACGCAGTATTTT
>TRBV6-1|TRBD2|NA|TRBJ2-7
CASRRELAGGLQQYF
TGTGCCAGCAGACGCGAGCTAGCGGGGGGTCTCCAGCAGTACTTC
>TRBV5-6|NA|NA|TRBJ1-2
CASSLLGLSIDTF
TGTGCCAGCAGCTTGTTAGGCCTCTCGATAGACACCTTC
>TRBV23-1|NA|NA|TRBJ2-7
CASSPPGFQREQYF
TGCGCCAGCAGTCCCCCCGGGTTTCAGCGCGAGCAGTACTTC
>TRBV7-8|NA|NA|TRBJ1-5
CASSSDGSGALGNQPQHF
TGTGCCAGCAGCTCGGACGGGTCAGGGGCACTCGGCAATCAGCCCCAGCATTTT
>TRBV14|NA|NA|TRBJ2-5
CASNLGPGMGETQYF
TGTGCCAGCAACCTCGGACCGGGGATGGGGGAGACCCAGTACTTC
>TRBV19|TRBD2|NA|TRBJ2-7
CASSLGLAGGYAYEQYF
TGTGCCAGTAGCCTGGGACTAGCGGGAGGCTACGCCTACGAGCAGTACTTC
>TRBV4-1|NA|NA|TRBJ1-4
CASTLGPGDPTNEKLFF
TGCGCCAGCACCCTTGGACCGGGGGATCCAACTAATGAAAAACTGTTTTTT
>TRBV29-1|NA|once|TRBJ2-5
CSVEAQGETQYF
TGCAGCGTTGAAGCACAGGGAGAGACCCAGTACTTC
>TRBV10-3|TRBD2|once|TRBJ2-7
CAISESVRLAGHYEQYF
TGTGCCATCAGTGAGTCTGTGCGGCTAGCGGGACACTACGAGCAGTACTTC
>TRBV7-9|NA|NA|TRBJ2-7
CASSLSGAYEQYF
TGTGCCAGCAGTCTTTCGGGGGCCTACGAGCAGTACTTC
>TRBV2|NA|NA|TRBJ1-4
CASSVSPNTEVGKLFF
TGTGCCAGCAGTGTATCACCGAACACTGAAGTTGGAAAACTGTTTTTT
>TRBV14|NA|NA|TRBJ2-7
CASSHTGEQYF
TGTGCCAGCAGTCACACAGGGGAGCAGTACTTC
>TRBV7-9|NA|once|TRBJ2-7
CASSPLGIPYEQYF
TGTGCCAGCAGCCCCCTGGGGATTCCCTACGAGCAGTACTTC
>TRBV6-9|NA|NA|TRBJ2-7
CASSLVSSYEQYF
TGTGCCAGCAGTTTGGTGAGCTCCTACGAGCAGTACTTC
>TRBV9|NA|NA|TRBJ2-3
CASSAFEGDTQYF
TGTGCCAGCAGCGCATTTGAGGGAGATACGCAGTATTTT
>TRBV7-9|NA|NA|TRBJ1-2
CASSLEGHGYTF
TGTGCCAGCAGCTTAGAGGGCCATGGCTACACCTTC
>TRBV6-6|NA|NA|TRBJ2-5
CASSSMGYQETQYF
TGTGCCAGCAGTTCCATGGGGTATCAAGAGACCCAGTACTTC
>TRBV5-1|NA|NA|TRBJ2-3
CASSLAGADTQYF
TGCGCCAGCAGCTTGGCAGGGGCAGATACGCAGTATTTT
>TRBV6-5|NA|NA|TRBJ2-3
CASSRRTYSTDTQYF
TGTGCCAGCAGTCGTCGGACATATAGCACAGATACGCAGTATTTT
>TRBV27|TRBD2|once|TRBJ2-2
CASSPNPGTSGGGNTGELFF
TGTGCCAGCAGTCCCAACCCTGGGACTAGCGGGGGGGGGAACACCGGGGAGCTGTTTTTT
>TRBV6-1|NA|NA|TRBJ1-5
CASSSGSNQPQHF
TGTGCCAGCAGTTCAGGGAGCAATCAGCCCCAGCATTTT
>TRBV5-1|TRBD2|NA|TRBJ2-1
CASSFERESREQFF
TGCGCCAGCAGCTTCGAGCGGGAGTCGCGTGAGCAGTTCTTC
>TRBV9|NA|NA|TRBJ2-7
CASSAGGDSLLGQYF
TGTGCCAGCAGCGCGGGGGGGGACAGCCTACTCGGGCAGTACTTC